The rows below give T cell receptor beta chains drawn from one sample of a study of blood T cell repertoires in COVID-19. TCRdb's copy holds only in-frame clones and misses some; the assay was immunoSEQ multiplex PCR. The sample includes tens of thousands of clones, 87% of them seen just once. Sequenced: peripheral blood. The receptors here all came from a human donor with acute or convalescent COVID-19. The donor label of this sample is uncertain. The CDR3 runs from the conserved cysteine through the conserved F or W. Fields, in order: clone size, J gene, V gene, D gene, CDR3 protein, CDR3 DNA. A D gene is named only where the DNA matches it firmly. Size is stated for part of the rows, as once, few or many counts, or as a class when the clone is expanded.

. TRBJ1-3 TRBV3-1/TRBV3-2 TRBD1 CASSQGWDSGNTIYF TGTGCCAGCAGCCAAGGGTGGGACAGTGGAAACACCATATATTTT
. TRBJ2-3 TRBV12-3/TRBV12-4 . CASQGTFTDTQYF TGTGCCAGCCAAGGGACATTCACAGATACGCAGTATTTT
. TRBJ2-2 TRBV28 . CASSTSQAARVTGELFF TGTGCCAGCAGTACATCTCAGGCAGCGCGGGTCACCGGGGAGCTGTTTTTT
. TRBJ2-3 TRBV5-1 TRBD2 CASSTTSGRFADTQYF TGCGCCAGCAGCACGACTAGCGGGAGGTTCGCAGATACGCAGTATTTT
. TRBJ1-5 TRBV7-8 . CASAQEGGLQPQHF TGTGCCAGCGCCCAGGAGGGAGGTCTTCAGCCCCAGCATTTT
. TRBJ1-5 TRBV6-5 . CASSYGHDSNQPQHF TGTGCCAGCAGTTACGGCCACGATAGCAATCAGCCCCAGCATTTT
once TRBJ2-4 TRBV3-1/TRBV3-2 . CASSQGRGIQYF TGTGCCAGCAGCCAAGGTCGGGGCATTCAGTACTTC
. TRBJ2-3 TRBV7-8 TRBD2 CASSFRLAEYSTDTQYF TGTGCCAGCAGCTTTCGACTAGCGGAATATAGCACAGATACGCAGTATTTT
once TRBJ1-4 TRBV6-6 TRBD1 CASLARGSEKLFF TGTGCCAGCCTCGCCAGGGGGAGTGAAAAACTGTTTTTT
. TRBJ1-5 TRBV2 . CASRLPRGYSNQPQHF TGTGCCAGCAGACTTCCGCGGGGCTATAGCAATCAGCCCCAGCATTTT
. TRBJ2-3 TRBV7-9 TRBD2 CASSFGLAGGPTDTQYF TGTGCCAGCAGCTTCGGACTAGCGGGGGGGCCGACAGATACGCAGTATTTT
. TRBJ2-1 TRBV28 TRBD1 CASSPDRGQYNEQFF TGTGCCAGCAGTCCAGACAGGGGCCAATACAATGAGCAGTTCTTC
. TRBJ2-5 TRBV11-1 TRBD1 CASSLAGLQGAQETQYF TGTGCCAGCAGCTTAGCGGGGCTACAGGGGGCCCAAGAGACCCAGTACTTC
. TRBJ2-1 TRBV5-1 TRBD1 CASSPDRSSYNEQFF TGCGCCAGCAGCCCGGACAGGAGCTCCTACAATGAGCAGTTCTTC
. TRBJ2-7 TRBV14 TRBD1 CASSQVIGQGNEQYF TGTGCCAGCAGCCAAGTGATTGGACAGGGTAACGAGCAGTACTTC
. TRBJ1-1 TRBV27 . CASIPWGGVRNTEAFF TGTGCCAGCATTCCCTGGGGAGGGGTACGGAACACTGAAGCTTTCTTT
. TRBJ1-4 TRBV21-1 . CASSKASLGNLNEKLFF TGTGCCAGCAGCAAAGCGAGTCTCGGGAACCTCAATGAAAAACTGTTTTTT